Shown below are 3 T cell receptor beta chains from a single sample sequenced in a study of blood T cell repertoires in COVID-19. Using immunoSEQ multiplex PCR, the repertoire was profiled, and TCRdb retains in-frame clones only, with some absent. The sample yields 150,000 to 200,000 clones, less than 85% seen once. Sequencing input: peripheral blood. The receptors derive from a woman between 55 and 75 years old with COVID-19, enrolled during active disease.

J is TRBJ2-2 and V is TRBV29-1, with D maybe TRBD2 (7 bases). CDR1 and CDR2 (germline): SQVTM, ANQGSEA. The CDR3 length is 13 residues. Trimming removed 7 bases at V and 7 bases at J, with 16 bases between. This CDR3 reads CSAVGGPGGELFF. The CDR3 nucleotides are TGCAGCGCCGTCGGGGGGCCTGGCGGGGAGCTGTTTTTT.

The chain uses TRBV6-1 and TRBJ1-5; tentative D call: TRBD1 (6 bases). The CDR3 has 16 amino acids. The germline V and J ends were trimmed by 3 bases and 7 bases, with 19 bases remaining between them. The germline V gene has CDR1 MNHNS and CDR2 SASEGT. CDR3 in amino acids: CASSELDSFRWQPQHF. The CDR3 DNA sequence: TGTGCCAGCAGTGAGTTGGACAGTTTCCGCTGGCAGCCCCAGCATTTT.

The rearrangement links TRBV6-6 to TRBJ2-5; D perhaps matches TRBD2 (6 bases). Looked up from germline, CDR1 is MNHNY and CDR2 is SVGAGI (reference sequence). V lost 0 bases, J lost 5 bases, and 13 bases lay in between. There are 15 residues in the CDR3. The CDR3 bases are TGTGCCAGCAGTTACTCACGGGGGTACATGGAGACCCAGTACTTC. It codes for CASSYSRGYMETQYF.